This T cell receptor (beta chain) was found in a study of blood T cells in healthy people across ages (dated by TCRdb to about 2015). Notes on the research overall: In model experiments, roughly one uniquely barcoded TCR beta cDNA molecule per two T cells was captured by template switching. Using deep sequencing normalized with unique cDNA molecular identifiers, the study measured how TCR beta repertoire diversity changes with age. The donors were split into four age groups: young (average roughly 15 years), middle-aged (around 37), aged (about 56) and long-lived (over 75). To avoid experimental bias, donors of different ages were spread randomly across the sequencing lanes. For two donors (one aged 18 to 30 and one aged 80 or older), the study analyzed two additional independent replicas of 1 million unique cDNA reads from the same blood draw.

Taken from cysteine to phenylalanine, the CDR3 has 13 residues. The DNA shown is the 39-base CDR3, in frame from base 1. A distance of 9 bases separates the germline ends of V and J, which lose 4 bases and 3 bases respectively. Sequences SEHNR (CDR1) and FQNEAQ (CDR2) are obtained from the germline V gene (reference sequence). Donors were approximately 42 systemically healthy Caucasian individuals from Russia aged roughly 6 to 95 years. Each donor gave about 9.2 milliliters of peripheral blood, drawn into EDTA-treated Vacutainer tubes. PBMCs were isolated by Ficoll-Paque density-gradient centrifugation, with at least 6.5 million obtained per sample. Total RNA, at least 5.5 micrograms per sample, was extracted from PBMCs with Trizol reagent. Naive CD45RAhigh/CD27high T cell percentages were measured by flow cytometry on a PBMC aliquot from every donor. This clonotype was recorded a few times. Its recognized antigen is unknown. No base qualities exist here, and no much larger clone lies one base off it.

Libraries came from 5' RACE. TCRdb lists the instrument as Illumina HiSeq 2500. A second PCR of about 6 to 11 cycles was run with a J-beta primer mix and a sample-barcoded 5' primer. A unique molecular identifier was introduced onto each TCR beta cDNA molecule by a template-switch 5' adaptor carrying 12 random nucleotides. Each sample yielded at least 2.5 million CDR3-containing paired-end reads. First-strand cDNA was synthesized from all RNA with the Mint cDNA synthesis kit, primed by a TRBC-specific oligonucleotide. After uracil-DNA glycosylase treatment, a first 18-cycle PCR used universal primers M1SS and BC2_uni_R on all cDNA. As for the original processing: For normalization, 1 million high-quality reads, each with a distinct molecular identifier, were randomly selected from each sample. Reads sharing molecular identifiers were discarded rather than binned into consensus sequences. MiTCR, with a Q25 quality threshold and the strictest error-elimination algorithm, was used for CDR3 identification, clonotype clustering and error correction. A nonparametric unseen species model using Euler transformation provided a lower-bound estimate of total TCR beta diversity. TCRdb trimmed public reads at Q25 via fastp, called clones via MiXCR and kept in-frame beta chains. Rows with one shared CDR3 protein collapse into an entry with the most common genes and DNA. None of the V and J calls come from the authors' own analysis; TCRdb made them. This sample lists about 680,000 distinct CDR3 sequences; around 48% were detected once. 30% to 35% of the sample goes to the ten largest clones.

What the research found in general, with its limitations: Estimates of total diversity from one million sequenced T cells were regarded as lower bounds and underestimates. There was a strong correlation between observed TCR beta diversity and the percentage of naive T cells measured by flow cytometry. As age increased, observed TCR beta diversity per million T cells dropped in a roughly linear way, and a significant reduction was already evident by age approximately 40. Because the CMV infection status of the donors was unknown, age-related changes in expanded clonotypes may potentially have been confounded. Conclusive comparison of naive and antigen-experienced compartments was prevented by the profiling of bulk unsorted PBMCs. Compared with the aged group, the long-lived group had more naive CD4+ T cells, fewer expanded clones and increased TCR diversity, a pattern suggesting age selection.

The chain joins TRBV7-9 to TRBJ2-5, with the D gene not confidently named. This TCR came from a woman aged 55-70 years in good health. The sample consisted of blood. The DNA sequence reads TGTGCCAGCAGCTCTTATATCGAAGAGACCCAGTACTTC. This sequence encodes CASSSYIEETQYF.